Sequencing of this T cell receptor beta chain was carried out in a study of blood T cell repertoires in COVID-19. Study background: Sites in the United States, Italy and Spain provided acute and convalescent COVID-19 samples. Sample material is recorded as cDNA or gDNA derived from T cells, B-cell-depleted T cells, or PBMCs.

V was clipped by 4 bases and J by 8 bases, with 20 bases between them. The CDR3 extends over 15 amino acids. Authors' analysis steps: Amplified reference gene primers provided the basis for estimating nucleated cell counts. Clones were read by immunoSEQ multiplex PCR, and TCRdb kept only the in-frame ones, dropping some. From that table come the V and J calls and clone size; the DNA was used to work out D and trimming. The sample carries about 58,000 clones, roughly nine tenths recorded once. The receptor was isolated from a woman between 65 and 79 years old with active COVID-19. This chain connects TRBV5-3 to TRBJ2-3; weak D call: TRBD2 (5 bases). TRBV5-3 is classed as an ORF, of uncertain function. Sequenced sample: peripheral blood. CDR3 nucleotide sequence: TGTGCCAGAAGCGGGGAGATCCCTCGTAAGGGTACGCAGTATTTT. Residues: CARSGEIPRKGTQYF.